The next 25 T cell receptor beta chains were all read from a single sample in a study of shared clonotypes between healthy human individuals. Only in-frame clones appear in the TCRdb table, and some are missing; sequencing was by immunoSEQ multiplex PCR. The data contain more than 2,000,000 clones, approximately 93% of them singletons. Material for sequencing was naive CD4+ T cells from PBMCs. Subset in this sample: CD45RA+ positively selected. Source of these receptors: a man between 18 and 35 years old in good health. Some clones in this sample may be carry-over from other donors' samples.

This chain links TRBV6-5 with TRBJ2-7, with D perhaps TRBD1 or TRBD2 (6 bases each). Deletions cut 5 bases from V and 4 bases from J, with 18 bases between. The CDR3 has 15 residues. CDR1 and CDR2 from the germline V gene are MNHEY and SVGAGI. CDR3 sequence: CASSTLRGRSYEQYF. The CDR3 DNA is TGTGCCAGCAGTACCCTCCGGGGGCGAAGTTACGAGCAGTACTTC.

The chain links TRBV23-1 to TRBJ1-2; tentatively, D is TRBD1 (5 bases). TRBV23-1 is annotated as an ORF whose role is uncertain. There are 17 residues in the CDR3. V was clipped by 2 bases and J by 8 bases, with 24 bases between them. CDR3 nucleotide sequence: TGCGCCAGCAGTCAAGCCGATCCCCGACGGGGCGTGATGGGCTACACCTTC. Translation: CASSQADPRRGVMGYTF.

The chain employs TRBV12-5 and TRBJ1-1, with no clear D. The CDR3 spans 12 residues. The ends were cut back, 1 base at V and 8 bases at J, with 8 bases in the middle. Germline V CDR1 and CDR2: LGHNT, FRNRAP. The CDR3 DNA sequence: TGTGCTAGTGGTTTGGGACGTACGGAAGCTTTCTTT. This encodes CASGLGRTEAFF.

The chain uses TRBV28 and TRBJ2-7, with TRBD1 identical over 8 bases. CDR1 and CDR2 (germline): MDHEN, SYDVKM. The CDR3 has 14 residues. Germline trimming cut 3 bases from V and 3 bases from J; bases unmatched to any gene: 4. CDR3 nucleotides: TGTGCCAGCAGTTTGCAGGGGGCCCTCTACGAGCAGTACTTC. Translating gives CASSLQGALYEQYF.

The chain has TRBV2 and TRBJ1-1; D is undetermined. This CDR3 has 14 amino acids. Germline V lookup: CDR1 SNHLY, CDR2 FYNNEI. The V end lost 2 bases, the J end lost 0 bases, and 7 bases lay between the germline ends. DNA of the CDR3: TGTGCCAGCAGTGAATGGATTATGAACACTGAAGCTTTCTTT. Protein: CASSEWIMNTEAFF.

The chain uses TRBV21-1 and TRBJ2-7; the DNA was not compared with TRBD1, the D call given in the table. TRBV21-1 is assigned pseudogene status. The CDR3 runs 17 residues. DNA for the CDR3: TGTGCCAGCAGCACCGAGCTTAGGGGTGTTCCCTTCCACGAGCAGTACTTC. Its translation is CASSTELRGVPFHEQYF.

A remark on this clone: The same CDR3 can be traced to other DNA sequences in this sample. The chain couples TRBV7-3 to TRBJ2-1, with D hard to call. Trimming removed 1 base from V and 5 bases from J, with 6 bases in between. This CDR3 region has 13 residues. Germline V gene sequence: CDR1 SGHTA, CDR2 FQGTGA. CDR3 in DNA: TGTGCCAGCAGCTTAAGTAGAAACAATGAGCAGTTCTTC. As protein: CASSLSRNNEQFF.

Only one count was recorded for this clone. This chain uses TRBV27 with TRBJ2-7; 8 nucleotides agree with TRBD1. V shed 0 bases and J 1 base; nucleotides not matched to a gene: 5. Germline CDR1 and CDR2: MNHEY and SMNVEV (reference sequence). The CDR3 has 16 amino acids. CDR3 in amino acids: CASSLSYRDRSYEQYF. The DNA of the CDR3 is TGTGCCAGCAGTTTATCGTACCGGGACAGGTCCTACGAGCAGTACTTC.

The CDR3 nucleotides are TGTGCCAGTAGTTCAGCCTTACAGGTTTACAATCAGCCCCAGCATTTT. Its translation is CASSSALQVYNQPQHF. The J gene is TRBJ1-5, the V gene TRBV19; D is possibly TRBD1 (5 bases). CDR1 and CDR2 (germline): LNHDA, SQIVND (reference sequence). The CDR3 covers 16 residues. Trimming removed 5 bases at V and 3 bases at J, with 17 bases between. Full variable domain (outside the CDR3, taken from reference TRBV19 and TRBJ1-5): DGGITQSPKYLFRKEGQNVTLSCEQNLNHDAMYWYRQDPGQGLRLIYYSQIVNDFQKGDIAEGYSVSREKKESFPLTVTSAQKNPTAFYLCASSSALQVYNQPQHFGDGTRLSIL.

V gene TRBV9 combines with J gene TRBJ2-1, with TRBD2 identical over 10 bases. The ends lost 1 base at V and 10 bases at J; junction bases unmatched: 8. Germline V gene lookup returns CDR1 SGDLS and CDR2 YYNGEE. The CDR3 is 15 residues long. The CDR3 coding sequence is TGTGCCAGCAGCGTATTGCTAGCGGGAGCTGACGAGCAGTTCTTC. This codes for CASSVLLAGADEQFF.

The genes are TRBV18 and TRBJ2-7; D may be TRBD1 (6 bases). Trimming cost V 2 bases and J 2 bases, with 10 bases left between them. CDR1 KGHSH and CDR2 LQKENI come from the germline V gene. The CDR3 is made up of 14 amino acids. The CDR3 is CASSPRTDPYEQYF. CDR3 sequence (DNA): TGTGCCAGCTCACCAAGGACAGATCCCTACGAGCAGTACTTC.

The chain uses TRBV19 and TRBJ2-1, with D uncertain. The CDR3 covers 13 residues. V was pared by 4 bases and J by 10 bases, with 14 bases between. Germline-derived CDR1 and CDR2 are LNHDA and SQIVND (reference sequence). The CDR3 loop is CASSTILFWEQFF. As DNA, the CDR3 is TGTGCCAGTAGTACCATTCTCTTCTGGGAGCAGTTCTTC.

CDR3 residues: CASRAGLAGVKLFF. The CDR3 bases are TGTGCCAGCAGAGCGGGACTAGCGGGAGTAAAGCTGTTTTTT. This chain links TRBV5-6 with TRBJ2-2; 14 positions agree with TRBD2. CDR3 length: 14 amino acids. The germline CDR1 and CDR2 sequences are SGHDT and YYEEEE. V lost 5 bases and J lost 12; bases outside the gene matches: 6.

The count of this clone is one. This chain connects TRBV5-1 to TRBJ2-7; D possibly corresponds to TRBD2 (5 bases). The CDR3 runs to 16 residues. The V end lost 4 bases, the J end lost 6 bases, and 23 bases lay between the germline ends. The germline V gene encodes CDR1 SGHRS and CDR2 YFSETQ. CDR3 sequence (DNA): TGCGCCAGCAGCACCCAACCGGGATCCTGGGGATCCGAGCAGTACTTC. Amino acids: CASSTQPGSWGSEQYF.

This chain connects TRBV10-3 to TRBJ2-7; TRBD1 agrees at 10 bases. This CDR3 has 13 amino acids. Germline V gene lookup returns CDR1 ENHRY and CDR2 SYGVKD. J gave up 5 bases and V 7 bases, and 5 bases lay outside the gene matches. The CDR3 is CAITRQGAHEQYF. In nucleotides, the CDR3 is TGTGCCATCACCAGACAGGGGGCCCACGAGCAGTACTTC.

The gene calls are TRBV18 and TRBJ2-1, with 13 bases aligning to TRBD2. Germline V lookup: CDR1 KGHSH, CDR2 LQKENI. The CDR3 loop spans 17 amino acids. V shed 4 bases and J 3 bases; nucleotides not matched to a gene: 6. This CDR3 reads CASSLAGTSGNYNEQFF. CDR3 DNA sequence: TGTGCCAGCTCACTTGCCGGGACTAGCGGGAACTACAATGAGCAGTTCTTC.

This sequence joins TRBV2 and TRBJ1-2; the D gene is possibly TRBD1 (5 bases). CDR3 length: 13 residues. The V gene's germline CDR1 is SNHLY and CDR2 FYNNEI. V lost 2 bases to trimming and J lost 8 bases, with 12 bases between them. The CDR3 loop is CASSETRVGGYTF. CDR3 DNA: TGTGCCAGCAGTGAAACCAGGGTGGGAGGCTACACCTTC.

This clone has just a few counts. The chain has TRBV7-9 and TRBJ1-5, with 8 bases fitting TRBD1. The germline CDR1 and CDR2 sequences are SEHNR and FQNEAQ (reference sequence). Losses at the gene ends were 1 base for V and 3 bases for J; bases not matched to a gene: 5. The CDR3 spans 16 residues. CDR3 region: CASSLDGRGLNQPQHF. CDR3 bases: TGTGCCAGCAGCTTAGACGGCAGGGGGCTCAATCAGCCCCAGCATTTT.

CDR3 in DNA: TGCAGCGTTACAGGGGCCGAGCAGTACTTC. It yields the protein CSVTGAEQYF. This chain joins TRBV29-1 and TRBJ2-7; 7 bases are a match to TRBD1. CDR1 and CDR2 from the germline V gene are SQVTM and ANQGSEA. The length of the CDR3 is 10 residues. After removal of 5 bases from V and 6 bases from J, the junction contained 1 base not matched to a gene.

Here the CDR3 reads CASSSISSYNSPLHF. Here the CDR3 DNA reads TGTGCCAGCAGTTCTATTAGCTCCTATAATTCACCCCTCCACTTT. The genes are TRBV28 and TRBJ1-6; D call uncertain. V gave up 4 bases and J gave up 0 bases, with 7 bases separating them. The CDR3 extends over 15 amino acids. The germline V gene encodes CDR1 MDHEN and CDR2 SYDVKM.

This clone occurred once. V usage is TRBV7-2 and J usage is TRBJ2-5; D is undetermined. V was clipped by 4 bases and J by 0 bases, with 12 bases between them. There are 15 residues in the CDR3. Germline V gives CDR1 SGHTA, CDR2 FQGNSA. As DNA, the CDR3 is TGTGCCAGCAGCTCGCAATCGGGTCACCAAGAGACCCAGTACTTC. It yields the protein CASSSQSGHQETQYF.

V usage is TRBV7-2 and J usage is TRBJ2-3; 11 bases map to TRBD2. This CDR3 region has 15 residues. The germline V gene has CDR1 SGHTA and CDR2 FQGNSA. Germline trimming cut 3 bases from V and 9 bases from J; bases unmatched to any gene: 8. CDR3 sequence reads: CASSFSTSGILTQYF. CDR3 bases: TGTGCCAGCAGCTTTTCGACTAGCGGGATCCTCACGCAGTATTTT.

This sequence joins TRBV30 and TRBJ2-5, with a possible D match to TRBD2 (6 bases). Germline assignment: CDR1 GTSNPN and CDR2 SVGIG (reference sequence). With 2 bases removed from V and 0 bases from J, the gap between germline ends came to 13 bases. The CDR3 loop spans 15 amino acids. CDR3 residues: CAWSRGGIYQETQYF. CDR3 coding DNA: TGTGCCTGGAGTAGAGGAGGGATCTACCAAGAGACCCAGTACTTC.

The J gene is TRBJ2-2, the V gene TRBV5-1; a weak D match, TRBD1 (5 bases). This CDR3 is built from 16 residues. Trimming left V 4 bases short and J 0 bases short, with 13 bases between. Germline loops: CDR1 SGHRS, CDR2 YFSETQ. The CDR3: CASSLLGAANTGELFF. The CDR3, as DNA: TGCGCCAGCAGCCTACTTGGGGCAGCGAACACCGGGGAGCTGTTTTTT.

For this clone: Additional DNA sequences in this sample encode the identical CDR3. The chain uses TRBV28 and TRBJ2-7, with D uncertain. The CDR3 extends over 12 amino acids. The V end lost 6 bases, the J end lost 6 bases, and 12 bases lay between the germline ends. In germline, CDR1 is MDHEN, CDR2 SYDVKM. This chain's CDR3 is CASSLTSGEQYF. The CDR3 DNA follows: TGTGCCAGCAGCCTCACCTCGGGCGAGCAGTACTTC.